The entry below describes one TCR beta chain. In this sample, this clone turned up once. No cognate antigen has been identified for it. Qualities for individual bases were not recorded, and no much larger clone is one base off. The time point label here, explained by the study, means: baseline before first vaccination. Samples from vaccinated people were obtained from the UK trials COV001 and COV002, which included a single-blind randomized controlled phase 2/3 trial of AZD1222 (ChAdOx1 nCoV-19) in healthy adults. For TCRbeta chain sequencing, PBMC samples from trial participants were taken at day 0 and at day 28 after the second dose. Including the terminal cysteine and phenylalanine, the CDR3 comprises 13 residues. Of the read, only the CDR3 DNA is kept; its 39 bases are in frame from base 1. Trimming at the junction amounts to 1 base on V and 8 bases on J, and the germline ends lie 11 bases apart. The CDR1 and CDR2 encoded by the germline V gene are MDHEN and SYDVKM.

The source of the sample is a study of T cell responses to AZD1222 COVID-19 vaccine (dated by TCRdb to 2020 to 2023). Turning to the overall study: AZD1222 recipients with second doses at about 4 weeks or about 12 weeks were pooled, because spike-specific TCR depth and breadth did not differ between schedules. A total of just over 230 trial participants underwent TCR sequencing, of whom roughly 210 had received two doses of AZD1222 and approximately 26 had received two doses of the MenACWY control vaccine. Enrollment into the trials was organized by age into subgroups of 18-55, 56-69 and 70-plus years, and those subgroups contained approximately 150, 30 and 60 TCR-sequenced participants, respectively.

Beyond this particular receptor, the publication reports: Because no day 14 peak-response samples were available, the repertoires could be characterized only after the peak T cell response. In the small 56-69-year group, the increase in depth fell short of significance, most likely because of low power. After two AZD1222 doses, spike-specific TCR breadth and depth were significantly higher than at day 0 and than in MenACWY recipients. Only 5 to 7 AZD1222 recipients were SARS-CoV-2 seropositive at baseline, limiting conclusions about previously exposed vaccinees. Participants were mostly white British, with more females than males. The authors suggested clonal diversity may have been underestimated. The whole spike protein was spanned by vaccine-associated CD4 TCRs, and dominant responses were seen in regions 160-218 and 743-854. Reportedly, close to half of the unique spike-specific TCRs recognized epitopes lying outside the regions that are mutated in the B.1.351 and B.1.1.7 variants.

The CDR3 regions of human TCRbeta chains were subjected to immunosequencing. Per the authors' processing: TCRs in the repertoires were matched against a reference library of SARS-CoV-2-specific TCRs that had been generated with the MIRA antigen-specificity platform. Breadth was defined as the fraction of unique TCRs that were SARS-CoV-2-associated. Depth was defined as the fraction of total T cells that were SARS-CoV-2-associated. Using the MIRA data, each spike-specific TCR was assigned both to the spike region to which the TCR was reactive and to a CD4 or CD8 class. Log10-transformed breadth and depth values were compared by one-way ANOVA with Sidak's multiple comparisons tests. The source is immuneACCESS, and TCRdb retained only in-frame sequences with V and J called. Part of the clones is not carried over; for the studies checked, unresolved V genes explain less than half of this, and the remainder is unexplained. The D gene and trimming were derived from the DNA, and the V and J assignments and clone size from that table. Present in this sample are around 140,000 clones, 80% to 90% of which were seen just once. Around 4.9% of the sample rests with the top ten.

The receptor comes from an adult in good health. Recombination joined TRBV28 with TRBJ1-1; there is no confident call for the D gene. The material was peripheral blood, obtained on day 0 of AZD1222 vaccination. The nucleotides read TGTGCCAGCAGTTTATACCGGGCTCCGGAAGCTTTCTTT. Its protein reads: CASSLYRAPEAFF.